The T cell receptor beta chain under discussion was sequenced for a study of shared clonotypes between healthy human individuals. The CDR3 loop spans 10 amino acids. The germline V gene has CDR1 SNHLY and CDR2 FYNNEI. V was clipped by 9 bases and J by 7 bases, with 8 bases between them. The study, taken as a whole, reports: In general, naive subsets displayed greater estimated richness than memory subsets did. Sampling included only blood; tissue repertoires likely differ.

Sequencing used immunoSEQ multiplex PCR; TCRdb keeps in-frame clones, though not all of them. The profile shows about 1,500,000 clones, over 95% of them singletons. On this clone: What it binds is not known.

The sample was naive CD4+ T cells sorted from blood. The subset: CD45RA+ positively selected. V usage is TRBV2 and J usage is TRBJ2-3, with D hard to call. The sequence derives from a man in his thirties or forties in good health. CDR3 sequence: CARSGNTQYF. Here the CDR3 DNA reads TGTGCCAGGTCCGGAAATACGCAGTATTTT.